Reported below is one T cell receptor beta chain. Its target is unknown. Each donor was healthy, and each was a bone marrow donor. The sample belongs to a study of cytomegalovirus exposure and HLA in healthy donors. V lost 4 bases to trimming and J lost 2 bases; unmatched junction nucleotides: 9. The CDR3 sequence is 16 residues long. Germline V gene sequence: CDR1 SGDLS, CDR2 YYNGEE. The study ran its PCR with 60 Vbeta and 13 Jbeta primers. The method was immunoSEQ multiplex PCR; TCRdb's version includes in-frame clones alone and lacks a portion of them. The data contain over 85,000 clones, 65% to 85% of them seen just once; the ten biggest clones take up roughly 6.2%. Study outcomes and limitations: The investigators catalogued some 160 TCR beta chains as cytomegalovirus-associated. Several of the most significant clusters appeared linked to common viral pathogens, based on a later analysis. Analysis performed later showed TCR beta chains linked to HLA being more clonally expanded than equally common others.

The rearrangement joins TRBV9 to TRBJ2-1; 7 nucleotides agree with TRBD1. Sequenced sample: PBMCs. This clonotype was sampled from a young man in good health and CMV-seropositive. CDR3 protein: CASSPDRAVPYNEQFF. In DNA, the CDR3 is TGTGCCAGCAGCCCAGACAGGGCCGTACCCTACAATGAGCAGTTCTTC.